These 21 T cell receptor beta chains came from one sample sequenced in a study of monozygotic twins with cystic fibrosis. Generated by immunoSEQ multiplex PCR, the TCRdb table keeps only in-frame clones and is missing some. The sample has about 35,000 clones, approximately 67% seen once. The sequencing sample was made of blood. These receptors all stem from a girl between 10 and 17 years old with cystic fibrosis.

The chain is built from TRBV10-3 and TRBJ2-5; 10 bases match TRBD2. This CDR3 spans 16 amino acids. The V segment lost 10 bases and the J segment 4 bases; nucleotides outside the gene matches: 15. Germline CDR1 and CDR2: ENHRY and SYGVKD. CDR3 amino acids: CATGPSSGRAGETQYF. The CDR3 DNA is TGTGCCACCGGTCCTTCGAGCGGGAGGGCCGGAGAGACCCAGTACTTC.

V usage is TRBV29-1 and J usage is TRBJ2-1, with D unresolved. V was pared by 0 bases and J by 3 bases, with 6 bases between. Germline V lookup: CDR1 SQVTM, CDR2 ANQGSEA. This CDR3 comprises 13 residues. Here the CDR3 reads CSVEEGYYNEQFF. CDR3 nucleotides: TGCAGCGTTGAAGAGGGCTACTACAATGAGCAGTTCTTC.

CDR3 in DNA: TGTGCCACCATAGCGGGGGGGATCTACAATGAGCAGTTCTTC. This gives the protein CATIAGGIYNEQFF. The V call is TRBV30, the J call TRBJ2-1; TRBD2 aligns across 11 bases. The germline V gene encodes CDR1 GTSNPN and CDR2 SVGIG (reference sequence). This CDR3 contains 14 residues. V lost 8 bases, J lost 3 bases, and 6 bases stayed unmatched.

The rearrangement joins TRBV27 to TRBJ2-5; D possibly corresponds to TRBD2 (5 bases). V was pared by 3 bases and J by 5 bases, with 10 bases between. The CDR3 covers 13 residues. CDR1 and CDR2 (germline): MNHEY, SMNVEV (reference sequence). CDR3 in amino acids: CASSLRRRETQYF. CDR3 bases: TGTGCCAGCAGTTTGAGGAGGAGGGAGACCCAGTACTTC.

The chain has TRBV7-9 and TRBJ2-2; no reliable D call. With 5 bases removed from V and 4 bases from J, the gap between germline ends came to 8 bases. There are 13 residues in the CDR3. The germline CDR1 and CDR2 sequences are SEHNR and FQNEAQ (reference sequence). The CDR3 DNA sequence: TGTGCCAGCAGCCGCTTGACCACCGGGGAGCTGTTTTTT. It specifies CASSRLTTGELFF. The complete variable domain, with remaining parts taken from reference TRBV7-9 and TRBJ2-2, reads DTGVSQNPRHKITKRGQNVTFRCDPISEHNRLYWYRQTLGQGPEFLTYFQNEAQLEKSRLLSDRFSAERPKGSFSTLEIQRTEQGDSAMYLCASSRLTTGELFFGEGSRLTVL.

The chain employs TRBV7-2 and TRBJ2-7, with TRBD2 matching 8 bases. The length of the CDR3 is 15 residues. Per the germline V gene, CDR1 is SGHTA and CDR2 is FQGNSA. Trimming took 5 bases from V and 4 from J; bases not matched to a gene: 10. The CDR3 DNA reads TGTGCCAGCAGCCAAGGAGTAGCGGGGTTGTACGAGCAGTACTTC. As protein: CASSQGVAGLYEQYF.

The chain couples TRBV18 to TRBJ1-2; the D gene is possibly TRBD1 (6 bases). Germline CDR1 KGHSH, CDR2 LQKENI. V dropped 1 base and J dropped 1 base, with 16 bases sitting between them. This CDR3 spans 17 amino acids. CDR3 in DNA: TGTGCCAGCTCACCACGGGTGTTTCCGGACAGTAACTATGGCTACACCTTC. Its protein is CASSPRVFPDSNYGYTF. The full variable domain, its missing parts supplied by reference TRBV18 and TRBJ1-2, is NAGVMQNPRHLVRRRGQEARLRCSPMKGHSHVYWYRQLPEEGLKFMVYLQKENIIDESGMPKERFSAEFPKEGPSILRIQQVVRGDSAAYFCASSPRVFPDSNYGYTFGSGTRLTVV.

The V call is TRBV5-6, the J call TRBJ1-2; 7 positions match TRBD1. V was pared by 6 bases and J by 4 bases, with 15 bases of the junction left unmatched. Germline V gene data show CDR1 as SGHDT and CDR2 as YYEEEE. The CDR3 contains 16 residues. The CDR3 sequence is CASNLDPDRVGYGYTF. CDR3 sequence (DNA): TGTGCCAGCAACCTCGATCCTGACAGGGTCGGCTATGGCTACACCTTC. The entire variable domain, with the rest obtained from reference TRBV5-6 and TRBJ1-2, is as follows: DAGVTQSPTHLIKTRGQQVTLRCSPKSGHDTVSWYQQALGQGPQFIFQYYEEEERQRGNFPDRFSGHQFPNYSSELNVNALLLGDSALYLCASNLDPDRVGYGYTFGSGTRLTVV.

V and J are TRBV29-1 and TRBJ2-3; 10 bases are a match to TRBD2. Germline trimming cut 4 bases from V and 0 bases from J; bases unmatched to any gene: 1. CDR1 SQVTM and CDR2 ANQGSEA come from the germline V gene. The CDR3 totals 14 residues. In DNA, the CDR3 is TGCAGCGTTGCGGGACTAGCGAGCACAGATACGCAGTATTTT. Translated: CSVAGLASTDTQYF.

This chain connects TRBV29-1 to TRBJ1-2; no definite D call. Trimming shortened V by 2 bases and J by 4 bases, and 11 bases separated the two germline ends. CDR3 size: 13 residues. Germline CDR1 reads SQVTM; CDR2 reads ANQGSEA. The CDR3 region is CSVEPAESYGYTF. The CDR3 coding sequence is TGCAGCGTTGAACCGGCGGAGAGCTATGGCTACACCTTC.

This sequence joins TRBV4-3 and TRBJ1-2; D gene uncertain. The CDR3 totals 14 residues. Germline-derived CDR1 and CDR2 are LGHNA and YSLEER. Trimming left V 3 bases short and J 9 bases short, with 17 bases between. In DNA form, the CDR3 reads TGCGCCAGCAGCCACGAGGGCCCGGGTAGGCGCTACACCTTC. It specifies CASSHEGPGRRYTF.

This chain connects TRBV13 to TRBJ2-3; D not resolved. In germline, CDR1 is PRHDT, CDR2 FYEKMQ (reference sequence). This CDR3 is built from 11 residues. Deletions cut 5 bases from V and 3 bases from J, with 3 bases between. The CDR3 coding sequence is TGTGCCAGCAGCCCTACAGATACGCAGTATTTT. It specifies CASSPTDTQYF.

This clone was picked up a small number of times. The chain has TRBV6-5 and TRBJ2-1; D uncertain. Trimming shortened V by 8 bases and J by 8 bases, and 13 bases separated the two germline ends. This CDR3 spans 12 amino acids. CDR1 and CDR2 from the germline V gene are MNHEY and SVGAGI. This CDR3 is CASGPQRDEQFF. The DNA for the CDR3 is TGTGCCAGCGGGCCCCAGCGAGATGAGCAGTTCTTC.

The chain recombines TRBV14 with TRBJ2-3, with TRBD2 matching over 7 bases. CDR1 and CDR2 (germline): SGHDN, FVKESK. This CDR3 spans 16 amino acids. V shed 0 bases, J shed 4 bases, and the junction held 7 bases outside the gene matches. The CDR3: CASSQDSGLTSDTQYF. Here the CDR3 DNA reads TGTGCCAGCAGCCAAGATTCGGGACTAACCTCAGATACGCAGTATTTT. Combining the CDR3 with reference TRBV14 and TRBJ2-3 gives the whole variable domain EAGVTQFPSHSVIEKGQTVTLRCDPISGHDNLYWYRRVMGKEIKFLLHFVKESKQDESGMPNNRFLAERTGGTYSTLKVQPAELEDSGVYFCASSQDSGLTSDTQYFGPGTRLTVL.

This clone was seen a few times. This chain uses TRBV5-1 with TRBJ1-5; TRBD1 matches at 7 bases. Looked up from germline, CDR1 is SGHRS and CDR2 is YFSETQ. V was clipped by 0 bases and J by 8 bases; unmatched bases: 8. The CDR3 is 15 amino acids. The DNA of the CDR3 is TGCGCCAGCAGCTTGGGAACGACAGGGAGGGAGCCCCAGCATTTT. Translating gives CASSLGTTGREPQHF. The full variable domain, with the rest looked up from reference TRBV5-1 and TRBJ1-5, is KAGVTQTPRYLIKTRGQQVTLSCSPISGHRSVSWYQQTPGQGLQFLFEYFSETQRNKGNFPGRFSGRQFSNSRSEMNVSTLELGDSALYLCASSLGTTGREPQHFGDGTRLSIL.

The V gene is TRBV11-2, the J gene TRBJ1-1, with a weak D call TRBD1 (5 bases). The CDR3 runs 12 residues. Germline CDR1 SGHAT, CDR2 FQNNGV. The V gene lost 0 bases and the J gene lost 10 bases, with 9 bases spanning the gap. CDR3 DNA: TGTGCCAGCAGCTTAGAGGGGGTAAGAGCTTTCTTT. It specifies CASSLEGVRAFF. Variable domain in full (rest from reference TRBV11-2 and TRBJ1-1): EAGVAQSPRYKIIEKRQSVAFWCNPISGHATLYWYQQILGQGPKLLIQFQNNGVVDDSQLPKDRFSAERLKGVDSTLKIQPAKLEDSAVYLCASSLEGVRAFFGQGTRLTVV.

This chain connects TRBV7-9 to TRBJ1-2; no firm D call. Germline V gene data show CDR1 as SEHNR and CDR2 as FQNEAQ (reference sequence). CDR3 size: 13 residues. The germline V and J ends were trimmed by 2 bases and 4 bases, with 8 bases remaining between them. CDR3 loop: CASSLMGSYGYTF. CDR3 DNA sequence: TGTGCCAGCAGCTTAATGGGCAGCTATGGCTACACCTTC.

In its sample, this clone was seen a few times. The chain recombines TRBV11-2 with TRBJ2-7, with 10 bases identical to TRBD1. This CDR3 has 15 residues. V lost 5 bases and J lost 0; bases outside the gene matches: 4. CDR1 SGHAT and CDR2 FQNNGV come from the germline V gene. CDR3 DNA sequence: TGTGCCAGCAGCCCCAGGACAGGGGGCTCCTACGAGCAGTACTTC. This sequence encodes CASSPRTGGSYEQYF.

This clone was observed a few times. V and J are TRBV7-9 and TRBJ2-2; 9 bases line up with TRBD1. This CDR3 spans 16 amino acids. The V gene end was trimmed by 5 bases and the J gene end by 6 bases; junction bases not matched to a gene: 10. CDR1 and CDR2 from the germline V gene are SEHNR and FQNEAQ (reference sequence). The CDR3 loop reads CASSGPDRGVAGELFF. DNA of the CDR3: TGTGCCAGCAGCGGGCCTGACAGGGGGGTCGCCGGGGAGCTGTTTTTT.

J is TRBJ2-5 and V is TRBV5-1; TRBD2 matches at 11 bases. The CDR3 loop spans 15 amino acids. Germline V gene data show CDR1 as SGHRS and CDR2 as YFSETQ. With V trimmed by 5 bases and J by 3 bases, 6 bases remained unmatched. Written as DNA, the CDR3 is TGCGCCAGCAGGCCGGGGACTAGCGGCGAAGAGACCCAGTACTTC. It is translated as CASRPGTSGEETQYF.

The sample holds a few counts of this clone. The chain is built from TRBV18 and TRBJ1-1; D perhaps matches TRBD1 (6 bases). Germline CDR1 and CDR2: KGHSH and LQKENI. V was pared by 5 bases and J by 8 bases, with 15 bases between. CDR3 length equals 13 residues. The CDR3, as DNA: TGTGCCAGCTCATACAACAGGGACCTGGAAGCTTTCTTT. Translation gives CASSYNRDLEAFF.